These 9 T cell receptor beta chains came from one sample sequenced in a study of T cells in Graves' hyperthyroidism and ophthalmopathy. Amplified TCR beta CDR3 regions came from RNA transcripts. The HTBI primer set was used in a first-round RT-PCR of the TCR CDR3. TCRdb redid the calling of the multiplex PCR reads with MiXCR, one entry per CDR3 protein. The sample contains roughly 700,000 distinct CDR3 sequences, around 13% of which appear only once. The specimen sequenced was blood. The receptor set was obtained from a woman aged 18-29 years with Graves' hyperthyroidism.

This clonotype was counted many times. This chain joins TRBV6-1 and TRBJ1-2, with D tentatively TRBD1 (5 bases). V was trimmed by 5 bases and J by 4 bases, leaving 14 bases between them. CDR1 is MNHNS and CDR2 is SASEGT in the germline V gene. This CDR3 is 14 amino acids long. The CDR3 spells CASSRDPSFYGYTF. CDR3 nucleotide sequence: TGTGCCAGCAGTAGGGACCCAAGTTTCTATGGCTACACCTTC.

The rearrangement uses TRBV6-1 and TRBJ2-5; no clear D. The CDR3 is made up of 14 amino acids. The germline V gene encodes CDR1 MNHNS and CDR2 SASEGT. Trimming removed 5 bases from V and 2 bases from J, with 12 bases in between. This CDR3 reads CASSFTARQETQYF. In nucleotides, the CDR3 is TGTGCCAGCAGTTTTACTGCCAGGCAAGAGACCCAGTACTTC.

The V gene is TRBV4-1, the J gene TRBJ2-3, with 11 bases fitting TRBD2. CDR1 is MGHRA and CDR2 is YSYEKL in the germline V gene. V gave up 3 bases and J gave up 2 bases; unmatched junction bases: 4. This CDR3 has 16 residues. The CDR3 spells CASSHPLAGVTDTQYF. The CDR3 DNA follows: TGCGCCAGCAGCCACCCACTAGCGGGAGTCACAGATACGCAGTATTTT.

This clonotype was detected many times. The V call is TRBV5-1, the J call TRBJ1-1; no firm D call. V shed 6 bases and J shed 2 bases, with 14 bases lying between them. Per germline, CDR1 SGHRS and CDR2 YFSETQ. The CDR3 is 14 residues long. The CDR3, as DNA: TGCGCCAGCAACTCAAAAGGGCCTAACACTGAAGCTTTCTTT. Translated: CASNSKGPNTEAFF.

This clonotype has at least ten counts. The chain is built from TRBV11-2 and TRBJ2-3; a possible D gene is TRBD1 (6 bases). The V gene's germline CDR1 is SGHAT and CDR2 FQNNGV. The CDR3 extends over 17 amino acids. V was shortened by 2 bases and J by 5 bases, with 20 bases between the two germline ends. CDR3 coding DNA: TGTGCCAGCAGCTTAAACAGACAGGCCAAGTCGGGAGATACGCAGTATTTT. Protein sequence: CASSLNRQAKSGDTQYF.

This clonotype was counted at least ten times. The chain has TRBV13 and TRBJ2-3; D possibly corresponds to TRBD1 (7 bases). This CDR3 is built from 16 residues. V lost 5 bases and J 1 base, leaving 16 bases between the germline ends. Per germline, CDR1 PRHDT and CDR2 FYEKMQ (reference sequence). The CDR3 region is CASSPTGTRGTDTQYF. CDR3 nucleotides: TGTGCCAGCAGCCCGACAGGGACTCGGGGCACAGATACGCAGTATTTT.

This clonotype has ten or more counts. The CDR3 region is CASSYSSGQTNEQFF. Written as DNA, the CDR3 is TGTGCCAGCAGCTATTCATCGGGACAGACTAATGAGCAGTTCTTC. V and J are TRBV11-2 and TRBJ2-1; 7 bases align to TRBD1. The CDR3 has 15 amino acids. The V and J ends lost 4 bases and 7 bases, in that order; junction bases with no gene match: 10. Germline CDR1 SGHAT, CDR2 FQNNGV.

V gene TRBV19 combines with J gene TRBJ2-7; D ambiguous. This CDR3 is 14 amino acids long. Trimming shortened V by 2 bases and J by 1 base, and 9 bases separated the two germline ends. Germline V gene sequence: CDR1 LNHDA, CDR2 SQIVND (reference sequence). The CDR3 spells CASSITHTSYEQYF. For the CDR3, the DNA is TGTGCCAGTAGTATAACCCACACATCCTACGAGCAGTACTTC.

V and J are TRBV6-1 and TRBJ2-4, with unresolved D. This CDR3 region has 16 residues. Between the trimmed V and J ends, which lost 1 base and 0 bases, there was a span of 10 bases. Germline lookup yields CDR1 MNHNS and CDR2 SASEGT. CDR3 DNA: TGTGCCAGCAGTGAAGACCGAATCCTAGCCAAAAACATTCAGTACTTC. This sequence encodes CASSEDRILAKNIQYF.